The 23 T cell receptor beta chains given below trace back to one sample, sequenced in a study of shared clonotypes between healthy human individuals. Clones were read by immunoSEQ multiplex PCR, and TCRdb kept only the in-frame ones, dropping some. Of about 380,000 clones listed, approximately 97% are singletons. Sequenced material: memory CD8+ T cells sorted from blood. Subset denoted: CD45RO+ cells pooled with CCR7-negative TemRA cells. These receptors originate from a man younger than 40 in good health.

The rearrangement links TRBV25-1 to TRBJ2-3; D gene ambiguous. The germline gives CDR1 MGHDK, CDR2 SYGVNS. CDR3 size: 13 residues. Trimming took 3 bases from V and 2 from J, leaving 6 bases between them. CDR3 sequence: CASSERLTDTQYF. CDR3 DNA sequence: TGTGCCAGCAGTGAGCGACTCACAGATACGCAGTATTTT.

The V call is TRBV28, the J call TRBJ2-1; 9 bases line up with TRBD2. This CDR3 contains 14 residues. The junction had 11 bases not matched to a gene; V was cut back by 10 bases and J by 7 bases. The germline CDR1 and CDR2 sequences are MDHEN and SYDVKM. CDR3 amino acids: CATYRREGPNEQFF. DNA of the CDR3: TGTGCCACCTATCGGCGGGAGGGCCCAAATGAGCAGTTCTTC. Variable domain in full (rest from reference TRBV28 and TRBJ2-1): DVKVTQSSRYLVKRTGEKVFLECVQDMDHENMFWYRQDPGLGLRLIYFSYDVKMKEKGDIPEGYSVSREKKERFSLILESASTNQTSMYLCATYRREGPNEQFFGPGTRLTVL.

This chain links TRBV7-9 with TRBJ2-7, with D possibly TRBD1 on 6 matching bases. V shed 5 bases and J shed 2 bases, with 10 bases lying between them. The CDR3 runs to 13 residues. Germline CDR1 and CDR2: SEHNR and FQNEAQ (reference sequence). In DNA, the CDR3 is TGTGCCAGCAGCCCCAGGACAGCCTACGAGCAGTACTTC. It translates to CASSPRTAYEQYF.

The chain uses TRBV10-2 and TRBJ2-1, with 10 bases that match TRBD2. Germline trimming cut 8 bases from V and 2 bases from J; bases unmatched to any gene: 9. CDR1 WSHSY and CDR2 SAAADI come from the germline V gene. The CDR3 consists of 16 residues. Here the CDR3 DNA reads TGCGCCAGCGTGGCGGTAGCGGGAGGCCCCTACAATGAGCAGTTCTTC. Translating it yields CASVAVAGGPYNEQFF.

Of note for this clone: Other DNA sequences in the sample encode the same CDR3. The rearrangement uses TRBV5-6 and TRBJ1-3, with D uncertain. The CDR3 has 12 residues. V was cut by 1 base and J by 4 bases, with 3 bases left in between. Germline V gene sequence: CDR1 SGHDT, CDR2 YYEEEE. The CDR3 loop is CASSLQGNTIYF. For the CDR3, the DNA is TGTGCCAGCAGCTTGCAGGGAAACACCATATATTTT.

V and J are TRBV11-2 and TRBJ2-7, with D maybe TRBD2 (6 bases). Germline V CDR1 and CDR2: SGHAT, FQNNGV. The CDR3 is made up of 17 amino acids. The V end lost 6 bases, the J end lost 1 base, and 22 bases lay between the germline ends. For the CDR3, the DNA is TGTGCCAGCAGGGGGCGAGAGGGAGGATTAGGATCCTACGAGCAGTACTTC. Translated, it gives CASRGREGGLGSYEQYF.

The chain recombines TRBV4-1 with TRBJ2-3; D call uncertain. The CDR3 covers 15 residues. Trimming pared 2 bases from V and 0 bases from J, leaving 9 bases between. Germline lookup yields CDR1 MGHRA and CDR2 YSYEKL. As DNA, the CDR3 is TGCGCCAGCAGCCAATCCGGGTTGAGCACAGATACGCAGTATTTT. Amino acid sequence: CASSQSGLSTDTQYF.

This chain connects TRBV5-1 to TRBJ2-3, with 9 bases fitting TRBD1. This CDR3 comprises 14 residues. CDR1 and CDR2 from the germline V gene are SGHRS and YFSETQ. V was clipped by 6 bases and J by 2 bases; unmatched bases: 4. CDR3 region: CASTYRGHTDTQYF. The CDR3 bases are TGCGCCAGCACCTACAGGGGGCACACAGATACGCAGTATTTT. Using reference TRBV5-1 and TRBJ2-3 for the parts outside the CDR3, the full variable domain is KAGVTQTPRYLIKTRGQQVTLSCSPISGHRSVSWYQQTPGQGLQFLFEYFSETQRNKGNFPGRFSGRQFSNSRSEMNVSTLELGDSALYLCASTYRGHTDTQYFGPGTRLTVL.

This chain links TRBV28 with TRBJ1-2, with unresolved D. Germline-derived CDR1 and CDR2 are MDHEN and SYDVKM. V dropped 7 bases and J dropped 2 bases, with 14 bases sitting between them. The CDR3 runs to 14 residues. The chain's CDR3 is CASTPGSSNYGYTF. DNA for the CDR3: TGTGCCAGCACCCCCGGGAGTTCAAACTATGGCTACACCTTC.

The genes are TRBV29-1 and TRBJ2-2; 8 nucleotides line up with TRBD1. V shed 6 bases and J 3 bases; nucleotides not matched to a gene: 3. Germline CDR1 SQVTM, CDR2 ANQGSEA. The CDR3 totals 13 residues. CDR3 nucleotide sequence: TGCAGCGTATCGGACAGGGACACCGGGGAGCTGTTTTTT. It encodes CSVSDRDTGELFF.

The J gene is TRBJ2-7, the V gene TRBV20-1; D is ambiguous. V was trimmed by 6 bases and J by 9 bases, leaving 15 bases between them. Per germline, CDR1 DFQATT and CDR2 SNEGSKA (reference sequence). This CDR3 is 11 amino acids long. The CDR3 DNA is TGCAGTGCCGAAGGCCCAGGTATGCAGTACTTC. Its translation is CSAEGPGMQYF.

This chain joins TRBV19 and TRBJ2-7, with 9 nucleotides matching TRBD1. Trimming took 5 bases from V and 5 from J; bases not matched to a gene: 13. This CDR3 region has 16 residues. The V gene's germline CDR1 is LNHDA and CDR2 SQIVND (reference sequence). CDR3 protein: CASSPSSGTGFNEQYF. CDR3 DNA sequence: TGTGCCAGTAGTCCCTCCTCCGGGACAGGGTTCAACGAGCAGTACTTC. Filled out from reference TRBV19 and TRBJ2-7, the complete variable domain reads DGGITQSPKYLFRKEGQNVTLSCEQNLNHDAMYWYRQDPGQGLRLIYYSQIVNDFQKGDIAEGYSVSREKKESFPLTVTSAQKNPTAFYLCASSPSSGTGFNEQYFGPGTRLTVT.

This clone appeared a single time. The chain links TRBV12-1 to TRBJ2-5; the table assigns TRBD1, which was not confirmed against the DNA. TRBV12-1 is a documented pseudogene. The CDR3 is 13 amino acids. CDR3 nucleotide sequence: TGTGCCAGCAGCTTCAGGGGGGAAGAGACCCAGTACTTC. Translation gives CASSFRGEETQYF.

A remark on this clone: The same CDR3 can be traced to other DNA sequences in this sample. The rearrangement uses TRBV18 and TRBJ2-1, with D possibly TRBD2 on 6 matching bases. The V gene lost 3 bases and the J gene lost 0 bases, with 9 bases spanning the gap. Looked up from germline, CDR1 is KGHSH and CDR2 is LQKENI. This CDR3 contains 15 residues. The CDR3 loop reads CASSPLAFSYNEQFF. The DNA for the CDR3 is TGTGCCAGCTCACCTCTAGCGTTCTCCTACAATGAGCAGTTCTTC.

This chain links TRBV10-1 with TRBJ1-4; D remains ambiguous. CDR1 and CDR2 from the germline V gene are WNHNN and SYGVQD (reference sequence). There are 12 residues in the CDR3. V lost 1 base, J lost 11 bases, and 8 bases lay in between. The CDR3 is CASSECLGKLFF. CDR3 in DNA: TGCGCCAGCAGTGAGTGCCTTGGTAAACTGTTTTTT.

J is TRBJ2-7 and V is TRBV27; 14 nucleotides match TRBD2. This CDR3 is 15 amino acids long. V gave up 0 bases and J gave up 13 bases; unmatched junction bases: 8. Looked up from germline, CDR1 is MNHEY and CDR2 is SMNVEV (reference sequence). The CDR3 DNA is TGTGCCAGCAGTTTATCCCGACTAGCGGGAGGGCCTAGTTACTTC. Translating it yields CASSLSRLAGGPSYF.

The CDR3 spells CASRSGGDTQYF. In nucleotides, the CDR3 is TGTGCCAGCAGGTCAGGGGGGGATACGCAGTATTTT. This chain links TRBV9 with TRBJ2-3; D might be TRBD1 (7 bases). V dropped 5 bases and J dropped 6 bases, with 10 bases sitting between them. The V gene's germline CDR1 is SGDLS and CDR2 YYNGEE. The CDR3 spans 12 residues.

The genes are TRBV2 and TRBJ2-7; 8 nucleotides match TRBD2. The length of the CDR3 is 12 residues. J gave up 1 base and V 8 bases, and 1 base lay outside the gene matches. Germline CDR1 is SNHLY and CDR2 is FYNNEI. The CDR3 region has the DNA TGTGCCAGCGCGGGAGGATCCTACGAGCAGTACTTC. Encoded protein: CASAGGSYEQYF.

The CDR3 region has the DNA TGTGCCAGCAGACTGGGGCTCGGGGAGCTGTTTTTT. As protein: CASRLGLGELFF. V gene TRBV28 combines with J gene TRBJ2-2, with D possibly TRBD1 on 5 matching bases. The CDR3 has 12 amino acids. The germline gives CDR1 MDHEN, CDR2 SYDVKM. With 6 bases removed from V and 7 bases from J, the gap between germline ends came to 9 bases.

The rearrangement joins TRBV4-1 to TRBJ2-7; weak D call: TRBD1 (6 bases). Trimming cost V 2 bases and J 2 bases, with 16 bases left between them. Per germline, CDR1 MGHRA and CDR2 YSYEKL. The CDR3 covers 16 residues. The CDR3 loop reads CASSQLPPGAPYEQYF. The CDR3 nucleotides read TGCGCCAGCAGCCAACTACCCCCAGGGGCCCCCTACGAGCAGTACTTC.

V usage is TRBV29-1 and J usage is TRBJ2-5; D remains ambiguous. V was pared by 4 bases and J by 5 bases, with 11 bases between. Per the germline V gene, CDR1 is SQVTM and CDR2 is ANQGSEA. The length of the CDR3 is 12 residues. The CDR3 loop reads CSVASPRETQYF. The CDR3 DNA reads TGCAGCGTTGCGTCCCCGAGGGAGACCCAGTACTTC.

The rearrangement uses TRBV28 and TRBJ2-7; TRBD1 agrees at 8 bases. Trimming cost V 1 base and J 0 bases; bases outside gene matches: 8. The CDR3 consists of 17 residues. Germline CDR1 is MDHEN and CDR2 is SYDVKM. The CDR3 sequence is CASSLFRGQGSSYEQYF. The CDR3 nucleotides read TGTGCCAGCAGTTTATTTAGAGGACAGGGAAGCTCCTACGAGCAGTACTTC.

This chain uses TRBV9 with TRBJ2-7; D remains ambiguous. Germline lookup yields CDR1 SGDLS and CDR2 YYNGEE. The CDR3 loop spans 15 amino acids. Trimming shortened V by 4 bases and J by 0 bases, and 14 bases separated the two germline ends. CDR3 protein: CASSPQLDDSYEQYF. CDR3 coding DNA: TGTGCCAGCAGCCCTCAATTGGACGACTCCTACGAGCAGTACTTC.